This is a list of T cell receptor beta chains from one sample in a study of cytomegalovirus exposure and HLA in healthy donors. Sequencing was performed with immunoSEQ multiplex PCR; in TCRdb, only in-frame clones are kept and a portion is missing. The sample contains approximately 100,000 clones, approximately 9% of which appear only once. Specimen: PBMCs. The source is a man aged 50-59 years in good health and CMV-seropositive. CDR3s include the opening cysteine and the closing phenylalanine or tryptophan. D genes are given only for firm matches. A row's size may be missing; if present it is once, few, many or a size class.

d_call	j_call	v_call	clone_size	cdr3_aa	cdr3_nt
.	TRBJ1-6	TRBV7-9	few	CASSLNSPLHF	TGTGCCAGCAGCCTTAATTCACCCCTCCACTTT
TRBD1	TRBJ2-1	TRBV7-2	medium-sized	CASTLDRGIYNEQFF	TGTGCCAGCACTCTCGACAGGGGGATATACAATGAGCAGTTCTTC
TRBD1	TRBJ2-1	TRBV10-3	.	CAINIPQGGPSNEQFF	TGTGCCATCAATATTCCACAGGGGGGACCCTCCAATGAGCAGTTCTTC
.	TRBJ2-7	TRBV6-6	many	CASGGYYEQYF	TGTGCCAGCGGGGGGTACTACGAGCAGTACTTC
.	TRBJ2-3	TRBV5-1	few	CASSLTGMTDTQYF	TGCGCCAGCAGCTTGACAGGGATGACAGATACGCAGTATTTT
.	TRBJ2-2	TRBV5-1	few	CASSLLGSGYTGELFF	TGCGCCAGCAGCCTACTTGGGTCGGGATACACCGGGGAGCTGTTTTTT
TRBD1	TRBJ1-2	TRBV5-6	few	CASSAGQAYGYTF	TGTGCCAGCAGCGCCGGACAGGCTTATGGCTACACCTTC
TRBD1	TRBJ1-1	TRBV29-1	few	CSVQDRGLGTEAFF	TGCAGCGTTCAGGACAGGGGGCTTGGCACTGAAGCTTTCTTT
TRBD2	TRBJ2-1	TRBV13	.	CASSLGRAGDNEQFF	TGTGCCAGCAGCCTTGGTAGGGCGGGGGACAATGAGCAGTTCTTC
TRBD1	TRBJ2-1	TRBV10-3	.	CAISWDSSYNEQFF	TGTGCCATCAGTTGGGACAGCTCCTACAATGAGCAGTTCTTC
TRBD2	TRBJ2-7	TRBV29-1	few	CSVEASGFYEQYF	TGCAGCGTTGAGGCTAGCGGGTTTTACGAGCAGTACTTC
.	TRBJ2-7	TRBV4-2	.	CASSQDGVEGDYEQYF	TGTGCCAGCAGCCAAGACGGGGTAGAGGGGGACTACGAGCAGTACTTC
.	TRBJ1-2	TRBV5-6	many	CASSLTGTKGYTF	TGTGCCAGCAGTTTGACGGGGACTAAAGGCTACACCTTC
TRBD2	TRBJ2-4	TRBV5-4	few	CASSLSGLAGGSDIQYF	TGTGCCAGCAGCTTGAGCGGTCTAGCGGGAGGTTCAGACATTCAGTACTTC
.	TRBJ2-7	TRBV6-6	.	CASSPPGRTDSYEQYF	TGTGCCAGCAGCCCCCCGGGAAGGACTGACTCCTACGAGCAGTACTTC
.	TRBJ1-1	TRBV5-4	few	CASSLASGRLLTEAFF	TGTGCCAGCAGCTTGGCCTCTGGGAGACTACTCACTGAAGCTTTCTTT
.	TRBJ1-1	TRBV2	few	CASRGGAVYSEAFF	TGTGCCAGCAGGGGAGGGGCGGTTTACTCTGAAGCTTTCTTT
TRBD1	TRBJ1-2	TRBV29-1	few	CSVAGGRGPYGYTF	TGCAGCGTTGCGGGGGGGAGGGGGCCTTATGGCTACACCTTC
TRBD1	TRBJ1-2	TRBV6-5	.	CASSYSSDRDYGYTF	TGTGCCAGCAGTTACTCGTCCGACAGGGACTATGGCTACACCTTC
TRBD2	TRBJ2-6	TRBV27	.	CASSLAGERGANVLTF	TGTGCCAGCAGTCTCGCGGGGGAGAGAGGGGCCAACGTCCTGACTTTC
.	TRBJ1-2	TRBV30	.	CAWSVQAPLGYGYTF	TGTGCCTGGAGTGTACAGGCCCCCCTTGGCTATGGCTACACCTTC
TRBD1	TRBJ2-5	TRBV19	few	CASSIPPGAGGKETQYF	TGTGCCAGTAGTATACCCCCGGGTGCAGGGGGCAAGGAGACCCAGTACTTC
TRBD2	TRBJ2-7	TRBV27	few	CASSGLLAGVAQYF	TGTGCCAGCAGTGGGCTTCTAGCGGGAGTCGCGCAGTACTTC
.	TRBJ2-2	TRBV9	.	CASSVEPGVSYTGELFF	TGTGCCAGCAGCGTAGAACCGGGAGTAAGCTACACCGGGGAGCTGTTTTTT
.	TRBJ2-6	TRBV19	.	CASSPEGRTSLSGANVLTF	TGTGCCAGTAGTCCCGAGGGCCGGACCAGCCTCTCTGGGGCCAACGTCCTGACTTTC
.	TRBJ2-1	TRBV11-2	few	CASSLASAYNEQFF	TGTGCCAGCAGCTTAGCTAGCGCTTACAATGAGCAGTTCTTC
TRBD2	TRBJ2-7	TRBV19	few	CASSSGTSGMGEQYF	TGTGCCAGTAGTTCCGGGACTAGCGGGATGGGGGAGCAGTACTTC
TRBD2	TRBJ2-1	TRBV15	.	CATSRGTSGGNEQFF	TGTGCCACCAGCAGAGGGACTAGCGGGGGAAATGAGCAGTTCTTC
.	TRBJ2-7	TRBV27	many	CASSIGAGAYEQYF	TGTGCCAGCAGTATAGGGGCTGGGGCCTACGAGCAGTACTTC
TRBD2	TRBJ2-2	TRBV9	.	CASSAGGVLAGELFF	TGTGCCAGCAGCGCCGGGGGGGTATTGGCCGGGGAGCTGTTTTTT
.	TRBJ1-2	TRBV12-5	few	CASGLVPNRYGYTF	TGTGCTAGTGGTTTGGTACCGAACAGGTATGGCTACACCTTC
TRBD1	TRBJ1-5	TRBV30	.	CAWRGQGDVGPQHF	TGTGCCTGGAGAGGTCAGGGGGATGTAGGGCCCCAGCATTTT
.	TRBJ1-5	TRBV28	.	CASTFNEFQPQHF	TGTGCCAGCACCTTTAATGAGTTTCAGCCCCAGCATTTT